This entry features one TCR beta chain sequence. It lacks a known antigen. No base qualities exist here, and no much larger clone lies one base off it. Participants were included only if at least one PBMC sample before ART initiation and at least two post-ART samples were available. Treatment was received in the United States of America by all participants with HIV. Before DNA extraction, cryopreserved samples of roughly 0.9-11 million PBMC were thawed and then washed. At the time of the earliest PBMC sample, participants with HIV were aged between about 20 and 54 years. PBMC samples were contributed by each participant from 1-4 timepoints before ART initiation and 2-8 timepoints after ART initiation, with a median of 7 samples. For every participant, serial HIV viral load, CD4+ T-cell count, ART history and demographic data were obtained. Using a Qiagen kit on a QIAcube, genomic DNA was extracted from unsorted PBMC, with samples processed in batches of 12.

Relative to germline, V is 1 base shorter and J is 4 bases shorter, with 8 bases between their ends. Based on the germline V gene, the CDR1 and CDR2 sequences are SGHVS and FQNEAQ. The CDR3 spans 14 residues, from the cysteine through the phenylalanine. Just CDR3 DNA is preserved here, 42 bases in frame from base 1. This entry comes from a study of long-term antiretroviral therapy in people with HIV (dated by TCRdb to 2022 to 2024). For the wider study: The earliest samples were collected approximately a decade before the 2015 WHO recommendation for immediate ART, a period when ART was typically delayed until CD4 counts fell. Whether ART initiation and durable HIV suppression were associated with changes in peripheral blood TRB repertoire composition and diversity was tested in a retrospective serial study. Among the 30 or so participants with HIV, about 11 were female. A total of 192 cryopreserved PBMC samples came from 25 to 30 adults with confirmed HIV infection and were collected serially over a mean of roughly 6 years (range 1-12). No cross-contamination during QIAcube processing turned up in test extractions that ran a monoclonal T-cell line alongside 33 polyclonal samples. Here is what the overall study found, with its caveats: Because pre-ART samples had limited cell numbers, profiling was done on unsorted PBMC rather than on sorted CD4+ and CD8+ T cells. Expanded TRB clones identified before ART initiation dominated the repertoire across all time points, though the dominance fluctuated and decreased in many PLHIV after ART. A significant increase in TRB diversity was found to be associated with ART initiation, although TRB diversity was observed to remain significantly below that of transplant donor controls even after long-term ART. Samples dated from the mid-2000s to the late 2010s, and the ART regimens used may be less effective than current ones. Limited PBMC availability meant only the TCR beta chain was sequenced, without alpha chain pairing. No data were available on ART adherence, viral resistance or therapy changes, limiting inferences about post-ART repertoire changes. Narrower CDR3 length ranges were observed in HIV repertoires than in controls, and an antigen-experienced repertoire with only a slight naive shift after ART was suggested by the network structure.

The immunoSEQ hsTCRB v3.0 assay was used at survey level resolution to sequence the TRB variable region. The target sequencing depth for TRB was about 40,000-50,000 T-cell genomes per sample. Pooled TRB libraries were sequenced on an Illumina MiSeq with a v3 150-cycle kit. As for how the authors treated the data: Repertoire analysis was performed in R inside a reproducible Nextflow workflow that covered QC, data transformation and analysis. Custom analyses were implemented in LymphoSeq2, an R package for AIRR-Seq data exploration. After excluding several samples that yielded fewer than 5000 total TRB sequences, under 200 HIV repertoires remained for analysis. Of the roughly 180 retained HIV repertoires, approximately 57 were collected before and approximately 130 after ART initiation. Each repertoire was downsampled to 5000 TRB nucleotide sequences, and summary statistics were averaged across 100 downsampling iterations. The analysis kept only TRB sequences whose CDR3 regions were at least seven amino acids long. A Shannon entropy-derived clonality score and the Gini coefficient were used to measure diversity. Repertoire networks linked the top 5000 CDR3 amino acid sequences whenever two sequences differed by an edit distance of one. Antigen specificity groups and MHC restriction were predicted for TRB CDR3 amino acid sequences with GLIPH2. To flag known CMV, EBV, HIV or tissue antigen associations, CDR3 amino acid sequences were matched against VDJdb and McPAS-TCR. Pre-ART, post-ART and control groups were compared with Wilcoxon signed-rank tests and Holm-Bonferroni correction. Sourced from immuneACCESS, this table was stored by TCRdb with only in-frame sequences that have V and J called. A share of the clones is absent; for the studies checked, an unresolved V gene accounts for under half, and the remainder has no known explanation. The V and J calls and clone size were taken over from that table, and D and trimming were inferred from the DNA. Here the sample has over 25,000 clones; 80% to 90% occur a single time. The top ten clonotypes cover about 9.4% of the sample.

Material: unsorted PBMCs, obtained 3 years after starting antiretroviral therapy. The sequence derives from a middle-aged man with HIV. The chain links TRBV7-8 with TRBJ2-1, with the D gene too uncertain to name. The nucleotide sequence reads TGTGCCAGCAGCTTAGTTTTCAGTTACAATGAGCAGTTCTTC. Translated, it reads CASSLVFSYNEQFF.